This T cell receptor (beta chain) was recovered during a study of patients and donors after allogeneic stem cell transplantation. TCRdb passed the RT-PCR reads through MiXCR, listing each CDR3 protein once. The sample lists 70,000 to 95,000 distinct CDR3 sequences; 5% were seen once. This clonotype has at least ten counts. Germline V CDR1 and CDR2: DFQATT, SNEGSKA (reference sequence). The CDR3 has 14 amino acids. V lost 3 bases and J 5 bases, leaving 14 bases between the germline ends. Sequencing was done on a sample of blood, either unsorted or a sorted T cell fraction (not recorded which). The sequence came from a human donor who was either an allogeneic HSCT recipient or a stem cell or donor lymphocyte infusion donor (not recorded which). It is not recorded whose cells these are; they may come from a transplant donor. The chain recombines TRBV20-1 with TRBJ1-5, with D perhaps TRBD1 (5 bases). CDR3 loop: CSASLGPWDQPQHF. The CDR3 DNA reads TGCAGTGCTAGTTTGGGGCCTTGGGATCAGCCCCAGCATTTT.